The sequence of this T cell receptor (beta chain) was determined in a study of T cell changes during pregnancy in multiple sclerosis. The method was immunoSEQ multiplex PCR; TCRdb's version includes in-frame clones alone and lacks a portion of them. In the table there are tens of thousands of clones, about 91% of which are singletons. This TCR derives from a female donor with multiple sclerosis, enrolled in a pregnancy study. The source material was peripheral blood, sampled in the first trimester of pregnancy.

The CDR3: CASRARTDLILQETQYF. The CDR3 DNA sequence: TGTGCCAGCAGGGCGAGGACAGACCTAATCCTCCAGGAGACCCAGTACTTC. The V and J genes are TRBV11-2 and TRBJ2-5; maybe TRBD1 (6 bases). From germline, CDR1 is SGHAT and CDR2 FQNNGV. The V end lost 6 bases, the J end lost 5 bases, and 25 bases lay between the germline ends. The CDR3 runs to 17 residues.